What follows are 20 T cell receptor beta chains derived from one specimen sequenced in a study of T cells in Graves' hyperthyroidism and ophthalmopathy. Using RNA transcripts as the source, TCR beta CDR3 regions were amplified. Using the HTBI primer set, a first-round RT-PCR was run on the TCR CDR3. TCRdb recomputed calls from the multiplex PCR reads with MiXCR, one row per CDR3 protein. The sample has 600,000 or so distinct CDR3 sequences, 15% to 20% seen once. The sample comprised blood. The receptors were gathered from a woman aged 25 to 39 with Graves' hyperthyroidism.

This clonotype has a count of ten or more. This chain joins TRBV5-1 and TRBJ2-7, with 10 nucleotides matching TRBD1. This CDR3 is 16 amino acids long. Per germline, CDR1 SGHRS and CDR2 YFSETQ. V trimming: 0 bases; J trimming: 3 bases; junction bases outside the gene matches: 6. The CDR3 DNA sequence: TGCGCCAGCAGCTTGGAGAGACAGGGGGCGGGCTACGAGCAGTACTTC. It encodes CASSLERQGAGYEQYF. Together with reference TRBV5-1 and TRBJ2-7, the CDR3 gives the full variable domain: KAGVTQTPRYLIKTRGQQVTLSCSPISGHRSVSWYQQTPGQGLQFLFEYFSETQRNKGNFPGRFSGRQFSNSRSEMNVSTLELGDSALYLCASSLERQGAGYEQYFGPGTRLTVT.

This clonotype has just a few counts. The chain combines TRBV10-3 with TRBJ1-5; D ambiguous. V was cut by 3 bases and J by 0 bases, with 9 bases left in between. Per germline, CDR1 ENHRY and CDR2 SYGVKD. This CDR3 is built from 15 residues. CDR3 nucleotide sequence: TGTGCCATCAGTGAAGAAGGTTATAGCAATCAGCCCCAGCATTTT. It codes for CAISEEGYSNQPQHF.

V usage is TRBV29-1 and J usage is TRBJ2-6; D not certain. The CDR3 runs to 12 residues. Trimming took 5 bases from V and 1 from J, leaving 3 bases between them. CDR1 SQVTM and CDR2 ANQGSEA come from the germline V gene. CDR3 coding DNA: TGCAGCGTTCCTTCTGGGGCCAACGTCCTGACTTTC. As protein: CSVPSGANVLTF.

This clonotype was observed at least ten times. This sequence joins TRBV2 and TRBJ2-3; D remains unclear. CDR1 and CDR2 (germline): SNHLY, FYNNEI. Trimming stripped 4 bases from V and 1 base from J, with 6 bases between. This CDR3 is 13 amino acids long. The CDR3 DNA follows: TGTGCCAGCAGTGCGGGCGGCACAGATACGCAGTATTTT. As protein: CASSAGGTDTQYF.

The chain has TRBV20-1 and TRBJ2-7, with D tentatively TRBD2 (5 bases). The CDR3 is 14 amino acids. Germline V gives CDR1 DFQATT, CDR2 SNEGSKA (reference sequence). Trimming took off 6 bases at V and 5 bases at J, with 20 bases between the two ends. The CDR3, as DNA: TGCAGTGCGCCCAAGGCTCGAGCGGTCAACGAGCAGTACTTC. Amino acids: CSAPKARAVNEQYF.

This clonotype was seen only a few times. CDR3 sequence reads: CASSQEGQGRIRELFF. The DNA for the CDR3 is TGCGCCAGCAGCCAAGAAGGACAGGGGCGGATTCGGGAGCTGTTTTTT. The rearrangement joins TRBV4-3 to TRBJ2-2, with 9 bases lining up with TRBD1. The V and J ends lost 0 bases and 9 bases, in that order; junction bases with no gene match: 8. This CDR3 contains 16 residues. In germline, CDR1 is LGHNA, CDR2 YSLEER.

This clonotype has more than one count but fewer than ten. The rearrangement uses TRBV19 and TRBJ1-1; no clear D gene. V shed 3 bases and J shed 2 bases, with 10 bases lying between them. Germline values: CDR1 LNHDA, CDR2 SQIVND (reference sequence). This CDR3 is 14 amino acids long. The CDR3 nucleotides are TGTGCCAGTAGTATGGTAGGATTCAACACTGAAGCTTTCTTT. Translating it yields CASSMVGFNTEAFF.

This clonotype was counted only a few times. V gene TRBV29-1 combines with J gene TRBJ1-2; tentatively, D is TRBD1 (5 bases). Trimming removed 1 base at V and 3 bases at J, with 9 bases between. CDR3 size: 13 residues. Germline CDR1 SQVTM, CDR2 ANQGSEA. CDR3 sequence: CSVEGGRDYGYTF. DNA of the CDR3: TGCAGCGTTGAAGGGGGGAGGGACTATGGCTACACCTTC.

Ten or more counts support this clonotype. The chain is built from TRBV15 and TRBJ2-5; the match to TRBD2 covers 15 bases. The trim removed 3 bases at V and 4 bases at J, leaving 0 bases unmatched. CDR1 LNHNV and CDR2 YYDKDF come from the germline V gene (reference sequence). This CDR3 has 15 amino acids. DNA of the CDR3: TGTGCCACCAGCAGGGGACTAGCGGGAGGAGAGACCCAGTACTTC. Its protein is CATSRGLAGGETQYF.

There are many counts of this clonotype. The V and J genes are TRBV11-2 and TRBJ2-5, with TRBD1 matching 7 bases. The J segment lost 4 bases and the V segment lost 0 bases, leaving 2 bases of the junction unmatched. The germline V gene has CDR1 SGHAT and CDR2 FQNNGV. The CDR3 is made up of 14 amino acids. CDR3 amino acids: CASSLDPGGETQYF. CDR3 nucleotide sequence: TGTGCCAGCAGCTTAGACCCAGGGGGAGAGACCCAGTACTTC.

This chain links TRBV15 with TRBJ2-1, with 8 nucleotides matching TRBD2. Germline CDR1 LNHNV, CDR2 YYDKDF (reference sequence). This CDR3 region has 13 residues. V lost 8 bases and J lost 2; bases outside the gene matches: 2. Here the CDR3 DNA reads TGTGCCACCGCCGGGAGGGCCTACAATGAGCAGTTCTTC. Residues: CATAGRAYNEQFF.

The chain is built from TRBV6-5 and TRBJ2-7; unclear D gene. The CDR3 spans 16 residues. V lost 0 bases, J lost 1 base, and 13 bases lay in between. CDR1 MNHEY and CDR2 SVGAGI come from the germline V gene. The CDR3: CASSYSKSSVSYEQYF. CDR3 coding DNA: TGTGCCAGCAGTTACTCGAAAAGTTCAGTTTCCTACGAGCAGTACTTC.

This clonotype was counted ten times or more. The J gene is TRBJ2-7, the V gene TRBV20-1; a possible D gene is TRBD2 (5 bases). CDR1 is DFQATT, CDR2 SNEGSKA, per germline (reference sequence). V was shortened by 6 bases and J by 0 bases, with 9 bases between the two germline ends. The CDR3 length is 12 residues. CDR3 residues: CSAEDYSYEQYF. In DNA, the CDR3 is TGCAGTGCCGAAGACTACTCCTACGAGCAGTACTTC.

As concerns this clonotype: At one end the junction does not follow the germline gene, possibly because of a read error. The rearrangement links TRBV30 to TRBJ1-1; D not certain. From germline, CDR1 is GTSNPN and CDR2 SVGIG (reference sequence). The CDR3 is 12 amino acids. DNA of the CDR3: TGTGCCGGGAGAGAACCGAACACTGAAGCTTTCTTT. Its translation: CAGREPNTEAFF.

In this sample, this clonotype turned up a few times. CDR3 in amino acids: CASSSGTANSPLHF. The CDR3 coding sequence is TGTGCCAGCAGCTCCGGGACAGCGAATTCACCCCTCCACTTT. This sequence joins TRBV7-2 and TRBJ1-6; 7 bases line up with TRBD1. V trimming: 4 bases; J trimming: 7 bases; junction bases outside the gene matches: 4. The CDR3 length is 14 residues. CDR1 SGHTA and CDR2 FQGNSA come from the germline V gene.

The rearrangement uses TRBV19 and TRBJ2-1; 9 positions agree with TRBD2. The germline CDR1 and CDR2 sequences are LNHDA and SQIVND (reference sequence). The J segment lost 6 bases and the V segment lost 4 bases, leaving 7 bases of the junction unmatched. CDR3 length: 15 amino acids. This CDR3 is CASSTIAGDLNEQFF. The DNA of the CDR3 is TGTGCCAGTAGTACAATAGCGGGAGACCTCAATGAGCAGTTCTTC. The full variable domain, with the rest looked up from reference TRBV19 and TRBJ2-1, is DGGITQSPKYLFRKEGQNVTLSCEQNLNHDAMYWYRQDPGQGLRLIYYSQIVNDFQKGDIAEGYSVSREKKESFPLTVTSAQKNPTAFYLCASSTIAGDLNEQFFGPGTRLTVL.

Many counts were recorded for this clonotype. V and J are TRBV28 and TRBJ1-1, with 10 bases matching TRBD1. V lost 5 bases, J lost 1 base, and 1 base stayed unmatched. Looked up from germline, CDR1 is MDHEN and CDR2 is SYDVKM. This CDR3 contains 14 residues. The CDR3 nucleotides read TGTGCCAGCAGTCGACAGGGGGCGAACACTGAAGCTTTCTTT. Translation gives CASSRQGANTEAFF.

This clonotype has a count of ten or more. The V call is TRBV7-2, the J call TRBJ1-1; D call uncertain. In germline, CDR1 is SGHTA, CDR2 FQGNSA. There are 14 residues in the CDR3. V lost 4 bases and J 5 bases, leaving 14 bases between the germline ends. The CDR3: CASSSPGVRTEAFF. The DNA for the CDR3 is TGTGCCAGCAGCTCGCCCGGGGTTCGGACTGAAGCTTTCTTT.

The rearrangement links TRBV13 to TRBJ2-3; maybe TRBD2 (6 bases). CDR1 and CDR2 (germline): PRHDT, FYEKMQ (reference sequence). Deletions cut 5 bases from V and 5 bases from J, with 14 bases between. The CDR3 sequence is 14 residues long. CDR3 amino acids: CASSVGPGVDTQYF. Here the CDR3 DNA reads TGTGCCAGCAGCGTGGGGCCGGGGGTAGATACGCAGTATTTT.

The V gene is TRBV27, the J gene TRBJ1-1, with D unresolved. The CDR3 spans 15 residues. The V gene lost 3 bases and the J gene lost 1 base, with 12 bases spanning the gap. CDR1 and CDR2 from the germline V gene are MNHEY and SMNVEV (reference sequence). CDR3 nucleotides: TGTGCCAGCAGTTTCGCGACTGGTAGGAACACTGAAGCTTTCTTT. Translation: CASSFATGRNTEAFF.